This TCR beta chain was retrieved from a study of OX40 agonist ivuxolimab in advanced cancers. Study as a whole: The dose of intravenous ivuxolimab that patients received every 2 weeks ranged from 0.01 to 10 mg/kg.

Germline values: CDR1 MGHRA, CDR2 YSYEKL. V was shortened by 4 bases and J by 6 bases, with 12 bases between the two germline ends. This CDR3 is built from 13 residues. Profiling relied on immunoSEQ multiplex PCR, and the TCRdb table lists in-frame clones only, not all of them. The sample lists fewer than 20,000 clones; approximately 74% were seen once. This sequence originates from an adult with an advanced solid tumor such as melanoma, head and neck, liver or kidney cancer. Source: CD4+ or CD8+ T cells sorted from blood, taken in a trial of the OX40 agonist ivuxolimab. V usage is TRBV4-1 and J usage is TRBJ1-2, with D maybe TRBD1 (5 bases). This CDR3 reads CASSPAGRDGYTF. The DNA for the CDR3 is TGCGCCAGCAGCCCGGCGGGGCGAGATGGCTACACCTTC.